These 24 T cell receptor beta chains were all obtained from the same sample, sequenced in a study of early T cells in non-severe SARS-CoV-2 infection. TCRdb redid the calling of the 5' RACE reads with MiXCR, one entry per CDR3 protein. The sample carries tens of thousands of distinct CDR3 sequences, around 17% recorded once. Sequenced here: whole blood, sampled at baseline. Every receptor here comes from an adult who was a healthcare worker with PCR-confirmed SARS-CoV-2 infection or an uninfected control (not recorded which).

This clonotype was recorded a few times. The chain links TRBV14 to TRBJ2-4, with D unclear. The CDR3 is made up of 15 amino acids. CDR1 and CDR2 (germline): SGHDN, FVKESK. V lost 1 base and J 6 bases, leaving 13 bases between the germline ends. The chain's CDR3 is CASSQGPGLGNIQYF. CDR3 sequence (DNA): TGTGCCAGCAGCCAAGGTCCGGGTTTGGGAAACATTCAGTACTTC.

This clonotype was counted at least ten times. V is TRBV2 and J is TRBJ2-1, with unresolved D. Germline values: CDR1 SNHLY, CDR2 FYNNEI. CDR3 length equals 13 residues. Trimming cost V 4 bases and J 7 bases, with 11 bases left between them. The chain's CDR3 is CASSASTRNEQFF. As DNA, the CDR3 is TGTGCCAGCAGTGCCTCTACCAGAAATGAGCAGTTCTTC.

This clonotype was seen only a few times. The rearrangement joins TRBV7-9 to TRBJ2-7; TRBD2 agrees at 7 bases. The ends lost 5 bases at V and 2 bases at J; junction bases unmatched: 6. The CDR3 is 14 amino acids. Germline V gene sequence: CDR1 SEHNR, CDR2 FQNEAQ (reference sequence). For the CDR3, the DNA is TGTGCCAGCAGCAGCGGGATGATGACCTACGAGCAGTACTTC. The encoded protein is CASSSGMMTYEQYF. Filled out from reference TRBV7-9 and TRBJ2-7, the complete variable domain reads DTGVSQNPRHKITKRGQNVTFRCDPISEHNRLYWYRQTLGQGPEFLTYFQNEAQLEKSRLLSDRFSAERPKGSFSTLEIQRTEQGDSAMYLCASSSGMMTYEQYFGPGTRLTVT.

This clonotype was found many times. The chain has TRBV16 and TRBJ2-2; TRBD1 is a possible D gene (6 bases). V gave up 4 bases and J gave up 4 bases, with 10 bases separating them. Germline CDR1 and CDR2: KGHSY and FQNENV. CDR3 size: 14 residues. The DNA for the CDR3 is TGTGCCAGCAGCCGTAACAGGGCCACCGGGGAGCTGTTTTTT. Its protein product is CASSRNRATGELFF.

The chain uses TRBV18 and TRBJ2-1, with D uncertain. Per the germline V gene, CDR1 is KGHSH and CDR2 is LQKENI. This CDR3 is 15 amino acids long. The ends were cut back, 2 bases at V and 0 bases at J, with 8 bases in the middle. The CDR3 protein is CASSPGLHSYNEQFF. CDR3 DNA sequence: TGTGCCAGCTCACCAGGGCTCCACTCCTACAATGAGCAGTTCTTC.

V usage is TRBV20-1 and J usage is TRBJ2-5, with 9 positions matching TRBD2. Looked up from germline, CDR1 is DFQATT and CDR2 is SNEGSKA (reference sequence). V lost 4 bases to trimming and J lost 2 bases; unmatched junction nucleotides: 2. The CDR3 sequence is 13 residues long. CDR3 bases: TGCAGTGCTAACGCGGGAGGGCAAGAGACCCAGTACTTC. Encoded protein: CSANAGGQETQYF.

The V gene is TRBV7-9, the J gene TRBJ2-7, with 8 bases aligning to TRBD1. CDR3 length: 14 residues. Per the germline V gene, CDR1 is SEHNR and CDR2 is FQNEAQ (reference sequence). After removal of 6 bases from V and 5 bases from J, the junction contained 9 bases not matched to a gene. The CDR3 loop reads CASSLHQGQDEQYF. CDR3 DNA: TGTGCCAGCAGTTTACACCAGGGACAGGACGAGCAGTACTTC.

CDR3 coding DNA: TGTGCCAGCAGCTATAACAGGGGGCGCGAGACCCAGTACTTC. It codes for CASSYNRGRETQYF. The genes are TRBV6-5 and TRBJ2-5, with 9 bases lining up with TRBD1. CDR3 size: 14 residues. Unmatched junction bases numbered 7, after V lost 6 bases and J lost 5 bases. Germline lookup yields CDR1 MNHEY and CDR2 SVGAGI.

The V and J genes are TRBV4-1 and TRBJ2-3; TRBD2 matches 10 bases. V dropped 1 base and J dropped 3; count of bases not matched to a gene: 7. The CDR3 sequence is 17 residues long. Germline V gives CDR1 MGHRA, CDR2 YSYEKL. The CDR3 DNA sequence: TGCGCCAGCAGCCAAGTGCTAGCGGGAGTTCTAACAGATACGCAGTATTTT. Its translation is CASSQVLAGVLTDTQYF.

A few counts support this clonotype. This chain connects TRBV5-1 to TRBJ2-3; D is unresolved. With 0 bases removed from V and 2 bases from J, the gap between germline ends came to 7 bases. The germline V gene encodes CDR1 SGHRS and CDR2 YFSETQ. The CDR3 is 14 amino acids. CDR3 nucleotide sequence: TGCGCCAGCAGCTTGGGAGTTCTCACAGATACGCAGTATTTT. This codes for CASSLGVLTDTQYF.

This clonotype appeared many times. V gene TRBV6-6 combines with J gene TRBJ1-4; perhaps TRBD1 as D (5 bases). CDR3 length: 16 amino acids. Per germline, CDR1 MNHNY and CDR2 SVGAGI (reference sequence). The V end lost 6 bases, the J end lost 12 bases, and 26 bases lay between the germline ends. CDR3 residues: CASRGRVLRALSELFF. The CDR3 DNA sequence: TGTGCCAGCAGGGGACGGGTCCTGAGAGCCTTGAGTGAACTGTTTTTT.

The chain combines TRBV11-2 with TRBJ2-1; D gene unclear. This CDR3 spans 14 amino acids. Germline CDR1 reads SGHAT; CDR2 reads FQNNGV. V was shortened by 3 bases and J by 2 bases, with 8 bases between the two germline ends. The CDR3 nucleotides read TGTGCCAGCAGCTTGGAAGTTCCCTACAATGAGCAGTTCTTC. Protein product: CASSLEVPYNEQFF.

The chain is built from TRBV7-2 and TRBJ1-1; D call uncertain. Germline lookup yields CDR1 SGHTA and CDR2 FQGNSA. The CDR3 has 12 residues. V was trimmed by 3 bases and J by 5 bases, leaving 7 bases between them. CDR3: CASSFLGTEAFF. The CDR3, as DNA: TGTGCCAGCAGCTTCTTAGGGACTGAAGCTTTCTTT. Based on the CDR3 plus reference TRBV7-2 and TRBJ1-1, the full variable domain is GAGVSQSPSNKVTEKGKDVELRCDPISGHTALYWYRQSLGQGLEFLIYFQGNSAPDKSGLPSDRFSAERTGGSVSTLTIQRTQQEDSAVYLCASSFLGTEAFFGQGTRLTVV.

This clonotype was seen only a few times. This sequence joins TRBV4-3 and TRBJ2-6; D unresolved. Trimming took 0 bases from V and 2 from J, leaving 5 bases between them. The CDR3 consists of 15 residues. Germline V gene lookup returns CDR1 LGHNA and CDR2 YSLEER. The CDR3 nucleotides are TGCGCCAGCAGCCAAGATGGAGCTGGGGCCAACGTCCTGACTTTC. Its protein product is CASSQDGAGANVLTF.

This chain connects TRBV28 to TRBJ1-5; D might be TRBD1 (5 bases). CDR3 length equals 14 residues. V was trimmed by 3 bases and J by 4 bases, leaving 10 bases between them. Per the germline V gene, CDR1 is MDHEN and CDR2 is SYDVKM. The CDR3, as DNA: TGTGCCAGCAGTTTGGGCAGGGTAAATCAGCCCCAGCATTTT. Its translation is CASSLGRVNQPQHF.

This clonotype was recorded at least ten times. The chain combines TRBV12-3 or TRBV12-4 with TRBJ1-1; D might be TRBD1 (6 bases). V lost 2 bases to trimming and J lost 8 bases, with 12 bases between them. The CDR3 length is 13 residues. The CDR3 nucleotides are TGTGCCAGCAGTTTATTGCGGACAGTCGAAGCTTTCTTT. Residues: CASSLLRTVEAFF.

This clonotype has at least ten counts. The V call is TRBV2, the J call TRBJ2-2, with D maybe TRBD2 (6 bases). CDR3 length equals 17 residues. Germline loops: CDR1 SNHLY, CDR2 FYNNEI. Trimming took off 5 bases at V and 0 bases at J, with 16 bases between the two ends. CDR3 sequence reads: CASSPYGDSANTGELFF. Here the CDR3 DNA reads TGTGCCAGCAGTCCGTATGGGGACTCCGCGAACACCGGGGAGCTGTTTTTT.

The chain couples TRBV6-5 to TRBJ2-7; TRBD1 or TRBD2 may be the D gene (5 bases each). This CDR3 has 16 residues. Germline V gene lookup returns CDR1 MNHEY and CDR2 SVGAGI. With 0 bases removed from V and 0 bases from J, the gap between germline ends came to 12 bases. For the CDR3, the DNA is TGTGCCAGCAGTTACTCCACCGGGACGGTCTCCTACGAGCAGTACTTC. Translating it yields CASSYSTGTVSYEQYF.

Ten or more counts support this clonotype. The V and J genes are TRBV6-6 and TRBJ2-7; D not resolved. Trimming took off 7 bases at V and 3 bases at J, with 16 bases between the two ends. The CDR3 spans 14 residues. Germline lookup yields CDR1 MNHNY and CDR2 SVGAGI (reference sequence). The CDR3 bases are TGTGCCAGCAACCGGGCCGGATTGGTCTACGAGCAGTACTTC. Translating gives CASNRAGLVYEQYF.

The V call is TRBV7-9, the J call TRBJ1-1, with D perhaps TRBD1 (5 bases). The length of the CDR3 is 17 residues. In germline, CDR1 is SEHNR, CDR2 FQNEAQ (reference sequence). Trimming removed 5 bases from V and 4 bases from J, with 23 bases in between. Here the CDR3 DNA reads TGTGCCAGCAGCACAATCAAGCTGGGGCGCGGGGGCACTGAAGCTTTCTTT. Its translation: CASSTIKLGRGGTEAFF.

This clonotype was picked up a small number of times. CDR3 sequence reads: CASRVAARETQYF. The CDR3 DNA reads as TGTGCCAGCAGAGTAGCGGCGCGGGAGACCCAGTACTTC. The chain links TRBV28 to TRBJ2-5; D is perhaps TRBD2 (6 bases). Germline V CDR1 and CDR2: MDHEN, SYDVKM. V was pared by 6 bases and J by 5 bases, with 13 bases between. This CDR3 region has 13 residues.

This clonotype occurred many times. The chain employs TRBV7-6 and TRBJ1-6, with TRBD1 matching over 8 bases. V lost 4 bases, J lost 0 bases, and 11 bases stayed unmatched. The length of the CDR3 is 19 residues. Germline assignment: CDR1 SGHVS and CDR2 FNYEAQ. The CDR3 coding sequence is TGTGCCAGCAGCTCCCCACCCGGGACAGGAAGCTCCTATAATTCACCCCTCCACTTT. Its translation: CASSSPPGTGSSYNSPLHF.

The V call is TRBV5-1, the J call TRBJ2-5; D gene uncertain. The CDR3 covers 14 residues. V was shortened by 2 bases and J by 4 bases, with 12 bases between the two germline ends. Germline values: CDR1 SGHRS, CDR2 YFSETQ. CDR3 protein: CASSFDNVGETQYF. The CDR3 DNA follows: TGCGCCAGCAGCTTTGACAACGTTGGAGAGACCCAGTACTTC. The variable domain in full, with the rest retrieved from reference TRBV5-1 and TRBJ2-5, is KAGVTQTPRYLIKTRGQQVTLSCSPISGHRSVSWYQQTPGQGLQFLFEYFSETQRNKGNFPGRFSGRQFSNSRSEMNVSTLELGDSALYLCASSFDNVGETQYFGPGTRLLVL.

The rearrangement uses TRBV3-1 and TRBJ2-1; unclear D gene. Trimming shortened V by 1 base and J by 0 bases, and 10 bases separated the two germline ends. The CDR3 is made up of 16 amino acids. In germline, CDR1 is LGHDT, CDR2 YNNKEL (reference sequence). The CDR3 coding sequence is TGTGCCAGCAGCCAAGTTCTATCGAGCTCCTACAATGAGCAGTTCTTC. Its translation is CASSQVLSSSYNEQFF.